This TCR beta chain was recorded in a study of cytomegalovirus exposure and HLA in healthy donors. Use of 60 Vbeta and 13 Jbeta primers characterized the PCR. Clones were read by immunoSEQ multiplex PCR, and TCRdb kept only the in-frame ones, dropping some. The sample includes roughly 180,000 clones, approximately 80% seen only once; the top ten take approximately 2.6%. Trimming removed 0 bases from V and 4 bases from J; junction bases left unmatched: 11. The germline V gene has CDR1 KGHSH and CDR2 LQKENI. The CDR3 spans 18 residues. Specimen: PBMCs. The receptor was derived from a female donor in good health and CMV-seronegative. The chain links TRBV18 to TRBJ2-4; 8 bases map to TRBD1. Here the CDR3 reads CASSPPIFGQGGKNIQYF. CDR3 DNA sequence: TGTGCCAGCTCACCACCGATTTTCGGACAGGGAGGTAAAAACATTCAGTACTTC.